The present T cell receptor beta chain was sequenced within a study of T-cell reconstitution after alpha-beta-depleted transplantation in children. Unique molecular identifiers were used in preparing the TCRbeta library. Each CDR3 protein is one row after TCRdb ran MiXCR on the PCR reads. The sample has around 800,000 distinct CDR3 sequences, approximately 15% seen once. Study findings and constraints: T-cell counts and diversity at one year post-transplant came mainly from newly produced T cells. At around two months after transplant, the alpha-beta T cells were reportedly derived from several hundred expanded clones that came from non-depleted graft cells. Some patients' high day-60 TCRbeta diversity was attributed to recipient cells surviving conditioning.

Details on this clonotype: Its cognate antigen is unknown.

The specimen comprised PBMCs, mostly from graft donor cells, sampled 360 days after TCRalphabeta/CD19-depleted stem cell transplant. The sequence derives from a male patient aged 5 to 17 who had a stem cell transplant for acute lymphoblastic leukemia, so the T cells may come from the graft donor.

This CDR3 is CASSPPGLGQETQYF. For the CDR3, the DNA is TGTGCCAGCAGCCCGCCTGGACTAGGGCAAGAGACCCAGTACTTC. V usage is TRBV7-9 and J usage is TRBJ2-5; 7 bases align to TRBD2. Germline V gene lookup returns CDR1 SEHNR and CDR2 FQNEAQ (reference sequence). The length of the CDR3 is 15 residues. Losses at the gene ends were 5 bases for V and 2 bases for J; bases not matched to a gene: 8.